This is a list of T cell receptor beta chains from one sample in a study of glioma-infiltrating T cells. TCRdb recomputed calls from the multiplex PCR reads with MiXCR, one row per CDR3 protein. The table lists over 120,000 distinct CDR3 sequences, approximately 39% of them singletons. Sample: glioma tissue, nonneoplastic brain tissue, or PBMCs (not recorded which). The receptors originated from a human donor with low-grade glioma or glioblastoma, undergoing nonglioma brain surgery, or in good health (not recorded which). Both conserved end residues are part of each CDR3. Rows may omit the clone size; those that give it use once, few, many or a size class.

>few|TRBJ1-1|TRBV28
CASSLNPPNTEAFF
>NA|TRBJ2-7|TRBV20-1
CSARGALNRGTYEQYF
>NA|TRBJ2-1|TRBV10-2
CATELDRGNEQFF
>many|TRBJ2-7|TRBV7-9
CASSFSTYEQYF
>few|TRBJ2-7|TRBV28
CASRDSGNEQYF
>NA|TRBJ2-3|TRBV29-1
CSAPLLSTDTQYF
>NA|TRBJ2-5|TRBV6-6
CASSSYGSQETQYF
>NA|TRBJ2-1|TRBV14
CASSVRDYSYNEQFF
>many|TRBJ2-3|TRBV6-2/TRBV6-3
CASSYVVGSGKETDTQYF
>few|TRBJ1-2|TRBV4-2
CASRPEQGAANYGYTF
>many|TRBJ2-1|TRBV6-1
CASSTPDSPYNEQFF